This T cell receptor beta chain was identified during a study of shared clonotypes between healthy human individuals. The method was immunoSEQ multiplex PCR; TCRdb's version includes in-frame clones alone and lacks a portion of them. The table includes roughly 530,000 clones, 90% to 96% detected once. Comments on this clone: The antigen remains undetermined.

Looked up from germline, CDR1 is SGHAT and CDR2 is FQNNGV. V gave up 5 bases and J gave up 5 bases; unmatched junction bases: 7. The CDR3 totals 15 residues. Study results and caveats: Some clonotypes were shared by all four sorted-subset donors, while others were not shared. The non-shared ones had lower generation probabilities than the shared ones.

J is TRBJ2-7 and V is TRBV11-2; 12 bases map to TRBD2. The sequence was obtained from a woman aged 25 to 45 in good health. Sample: naive CD4+ T cells sorted from blood. Regarding subset: CD45RA+ positively selected. The CDR3 DNA reads TGTGCCAGCAGCACGAGGACTAGCGGGATCAACGAGCAGTACTTC. Its translation is CASSTRTSGINEQYF. The whole variable domain, filled in from reference TRBV11-2 and TRBJ2-7, reads EAGVAQSPRYKIIEKRQSVAFWCNPISGHATLYWYQQILGQGPKLLIQFQNNGVVDDSQLPKDRFSAERLKGVDSTLKIQPAKLEDSAVYLCASSTRTSGINEQYFGPGTRLTVT.